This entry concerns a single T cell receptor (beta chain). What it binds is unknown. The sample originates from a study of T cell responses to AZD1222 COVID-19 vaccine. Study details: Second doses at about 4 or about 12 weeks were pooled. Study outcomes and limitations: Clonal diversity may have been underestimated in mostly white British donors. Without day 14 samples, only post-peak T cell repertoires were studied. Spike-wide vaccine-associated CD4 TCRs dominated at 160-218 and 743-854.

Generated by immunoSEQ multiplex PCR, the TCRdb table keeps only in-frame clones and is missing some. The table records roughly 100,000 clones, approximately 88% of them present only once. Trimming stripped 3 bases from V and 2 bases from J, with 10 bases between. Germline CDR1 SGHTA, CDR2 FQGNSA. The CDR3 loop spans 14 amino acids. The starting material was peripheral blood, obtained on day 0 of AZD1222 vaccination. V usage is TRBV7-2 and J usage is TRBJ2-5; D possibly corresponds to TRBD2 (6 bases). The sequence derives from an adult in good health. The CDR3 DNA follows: TGTGCCAGCAGCTTGATCCGGGGGCAAGAGACCCAGTACTTC. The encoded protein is CASSLIRGQETQYF.